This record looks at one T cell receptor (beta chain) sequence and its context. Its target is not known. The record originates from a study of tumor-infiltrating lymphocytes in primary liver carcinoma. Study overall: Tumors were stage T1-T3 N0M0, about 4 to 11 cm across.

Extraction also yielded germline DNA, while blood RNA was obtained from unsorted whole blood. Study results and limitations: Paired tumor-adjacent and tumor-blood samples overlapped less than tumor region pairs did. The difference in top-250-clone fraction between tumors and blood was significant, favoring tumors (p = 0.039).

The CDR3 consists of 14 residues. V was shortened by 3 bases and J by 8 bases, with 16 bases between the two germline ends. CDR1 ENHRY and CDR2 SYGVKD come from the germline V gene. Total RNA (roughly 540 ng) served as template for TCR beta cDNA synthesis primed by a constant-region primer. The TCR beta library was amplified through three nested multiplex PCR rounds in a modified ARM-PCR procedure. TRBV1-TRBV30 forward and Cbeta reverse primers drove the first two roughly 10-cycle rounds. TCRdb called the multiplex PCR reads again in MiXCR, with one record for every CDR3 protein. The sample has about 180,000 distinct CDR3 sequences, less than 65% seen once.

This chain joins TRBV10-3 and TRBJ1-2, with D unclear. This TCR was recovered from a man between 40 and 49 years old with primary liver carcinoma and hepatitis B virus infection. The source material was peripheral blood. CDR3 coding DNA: TGTGCCATCAGTGAACCCGGGCAAGCCTGGGGCTACACCTTC. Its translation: CAISEPGQAWGYTF.